The subject of this entry is one T cell receptor beta chain. The table came from immunoSEQ multiplex PCR; TCRdb's copy has only in-frame clones and leaves some out. Here the sample spans roughly 260,000 clones, 85% to 90% being singletons. Germline-derived CDR1 and CDR2 are SQVTM and ANQGSEA. This CDR3 is built from 16 residues. V lost 5 bases to trimming and J lost 1 base, with 20 bases between them. The data are from a study of blood T cell repertoires in COVID-19. Looking at the study overall: Samples taken during acute and convalescent COVID-19 were collected in the United States, Italy and Spain. T cells, B-cell-depleted T cells, or PBMCs supplied cDNA or gDNA.

This sequence was found in a woman aged 40 to 55 with acute or convalescent COVID-19. Sequencing used peripheral blood. This sequence joins TRBV29-1 and TRBJ1-1; D call uncertain. In DNA, the CDR3 is TGCAGCGTTATCCGGCGATTGACATCGGAGAACACTGAAGCTTTCTTT. Translation: CSVIRRLTSENTEAFF.